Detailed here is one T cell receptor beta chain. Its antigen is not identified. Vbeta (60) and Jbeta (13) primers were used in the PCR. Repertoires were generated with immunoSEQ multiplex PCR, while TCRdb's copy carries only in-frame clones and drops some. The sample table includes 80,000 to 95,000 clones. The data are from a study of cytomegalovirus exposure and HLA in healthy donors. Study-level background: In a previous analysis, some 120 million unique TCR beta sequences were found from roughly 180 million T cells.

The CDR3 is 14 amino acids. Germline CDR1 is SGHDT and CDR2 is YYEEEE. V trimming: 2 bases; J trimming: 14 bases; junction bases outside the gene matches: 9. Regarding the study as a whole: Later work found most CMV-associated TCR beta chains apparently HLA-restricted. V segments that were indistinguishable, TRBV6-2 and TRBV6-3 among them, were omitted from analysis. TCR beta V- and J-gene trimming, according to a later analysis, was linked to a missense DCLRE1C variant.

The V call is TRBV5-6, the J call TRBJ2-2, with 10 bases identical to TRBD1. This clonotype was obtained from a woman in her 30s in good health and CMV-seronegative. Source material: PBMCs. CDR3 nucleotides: TGTGCCAGCAGCTTCTGGGGGACAGGGGCCTACCTGTTTTTT. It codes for CASSFWGTGAYLFF. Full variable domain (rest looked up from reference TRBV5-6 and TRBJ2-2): DAGVTQSPTHLIKTRGQQVTLRCSPKSGHDTVSWYQQALGQGPQFIFQYYEEEERQRGNFPDRFSGHQFPNYSSELNVNALLLGDSALYLCASSFWGTGAYLFFGEGSRLTVL.